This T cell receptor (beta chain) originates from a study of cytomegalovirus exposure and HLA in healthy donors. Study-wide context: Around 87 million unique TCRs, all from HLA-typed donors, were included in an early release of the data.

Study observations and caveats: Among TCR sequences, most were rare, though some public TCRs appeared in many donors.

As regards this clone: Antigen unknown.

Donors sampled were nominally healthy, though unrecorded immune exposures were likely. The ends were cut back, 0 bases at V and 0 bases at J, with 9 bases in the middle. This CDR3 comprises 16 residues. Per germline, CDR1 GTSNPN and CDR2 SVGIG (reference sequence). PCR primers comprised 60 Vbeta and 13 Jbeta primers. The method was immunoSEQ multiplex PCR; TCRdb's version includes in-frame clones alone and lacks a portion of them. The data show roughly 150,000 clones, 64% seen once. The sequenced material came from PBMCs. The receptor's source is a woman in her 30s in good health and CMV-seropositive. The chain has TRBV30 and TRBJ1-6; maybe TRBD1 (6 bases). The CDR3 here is CAWSVTGNSYNSPLHF. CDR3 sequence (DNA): TGTGCCTGGAGTGTAACAGGGAACTCCTATAATTCACCCCTCCACTTT.